The clone carrying this T cell receptor beta chain occurred many times. The antigen is undetermined. Diagnosing involved the use of clinical symptoms, serum thyroxine and TRAb, thyroid ultrasound and orbital computed tomography. The PBMCs were taken from around 10 ml of fresh peripheral blood. Researchers took RNA transcripts and amplified the TCR beta CDR3 regions from them. With the HTBI primer set, the TCR CDR3 went through a first round of RT-PCR. TCRdb reprocessed the multiplex PCR reads via MiXCR and lists one record per CDR3 protein. The sample has roughly 240,000 distinct CDR3 sequences, about a sixth seen once. These data are taken from a study of T cells in Graves' hyperthyroidism and ophthalmopathy. Study at large: At the time of initial diagnosis and before any treatment, peripheral blood was collected.

Study-level points and caveats: Model output signaled ophthalmopathy a median around 5.9 months ahead of onset.

The source of this sequence is a woman between 18 and 30 years old with Graves' ophthalmopathy. The sample taken for sequencing was blood.

The CDR3 reads CASSWSGNTEAFF. The DNA of the CDR3 is TGTGCCAGCAGTTGGTCCGGGAACACTGAAGCTTTCTTT. This chain uses TRBV28 with TRBJ1-1; D not resolved. CDR1 is MDHEN and CDR2 is SYDVKM in the germline V gene. Between the trimmed V and J ends, which lost 4 bases and 1 base, there was a span of 7 bases. The CDR3 is 13 amino acids.